This entry features one T cell receptor beta chain sequence. TCRdb's copy holds only in-frame clones and misses some; the assay was immunoSEQ multiplex PCR. The sample holds 300,000 or so clones, 70% to 90% seen once. This sample was included in a study of blood T cell repertoires in COVID-19. About the research overall: T cells, B-cell-depleted T cells, or PBMCs provided the cDNA or gDNA that served as material.

V was clipped by 1 base and J by 2 bases, with 6 bases between them. CDR1 and CDR2 from the germline V gene are MNHEY and SMNVEV (reference sequence). The length of the CDR3 is 14 residues. This chain uses TRBV27 with TRBJ1-5; D is undetermined. This receptor was identified in a woman in her 50s with active or convalescent COVID-19. The sequencing sample was made of peripheral blood. CDR3 in amino acids: CASSLFRGNQPQHF. CDR3 sequence (DNA): TGTGCCAGCAGTTTATTCCGCGGCAATCAGCCCCAGCATTTT.